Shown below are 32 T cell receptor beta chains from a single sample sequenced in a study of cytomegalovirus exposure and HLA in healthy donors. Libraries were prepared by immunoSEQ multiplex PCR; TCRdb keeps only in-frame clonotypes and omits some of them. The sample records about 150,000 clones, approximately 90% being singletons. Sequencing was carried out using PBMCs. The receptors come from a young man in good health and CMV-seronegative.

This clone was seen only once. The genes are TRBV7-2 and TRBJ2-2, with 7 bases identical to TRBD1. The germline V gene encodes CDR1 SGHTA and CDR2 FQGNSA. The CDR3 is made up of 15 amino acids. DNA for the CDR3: TGTGCTGTGGCTAAACAGGGGTTAGTCACCGGGGAGCTGTTTTTT. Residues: CAVAKQGLVTGELFF.

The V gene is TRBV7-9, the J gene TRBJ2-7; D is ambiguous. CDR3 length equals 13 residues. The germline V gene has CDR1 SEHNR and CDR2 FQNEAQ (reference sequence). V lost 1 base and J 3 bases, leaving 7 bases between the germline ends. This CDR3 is CASSLGAGYEQYF. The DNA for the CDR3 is TGTGCCAGCAGCTTAGGGGCAGGCTACGAGCAGTACTTC.

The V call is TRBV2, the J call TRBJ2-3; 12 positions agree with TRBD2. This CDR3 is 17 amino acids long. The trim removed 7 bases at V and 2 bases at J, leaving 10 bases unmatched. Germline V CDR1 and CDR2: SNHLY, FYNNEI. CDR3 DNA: TGTGCCAGCACTACTAGCGGGGGGTTTGTAAACACAGATACGCAGTATTTT. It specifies CASTTSGGFVNTDTQYF.

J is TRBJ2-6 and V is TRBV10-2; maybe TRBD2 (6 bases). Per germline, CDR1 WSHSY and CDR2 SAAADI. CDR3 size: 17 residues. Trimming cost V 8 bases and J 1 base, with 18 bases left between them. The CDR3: CASRRTSGVSGANVLTF. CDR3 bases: TGCGCCAGCCGGCGTACGTCGGGAGTTTCTGGGGCCAACGTCCTGACTTTC.

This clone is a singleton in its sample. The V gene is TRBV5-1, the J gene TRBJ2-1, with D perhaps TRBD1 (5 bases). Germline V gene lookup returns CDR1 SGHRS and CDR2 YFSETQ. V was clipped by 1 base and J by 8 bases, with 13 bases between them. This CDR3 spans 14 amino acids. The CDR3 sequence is CASSLLSGLDEQFF. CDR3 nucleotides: TGCGCCAGCAGCTTGCTGTCAGGGTTGGATGAGCAGTTCTTC.

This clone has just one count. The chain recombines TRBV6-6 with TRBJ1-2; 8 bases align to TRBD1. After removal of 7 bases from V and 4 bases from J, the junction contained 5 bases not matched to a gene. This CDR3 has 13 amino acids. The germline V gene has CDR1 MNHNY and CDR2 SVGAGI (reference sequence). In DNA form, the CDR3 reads TGTGCCAGCACCTCAGGGGGCAGCTATGGCTACACCTTC. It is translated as CASTSGGSYGYTF.

CDR3 nucleotide sequence: TGTGCCAGCAGCGAGGGGAGGGGTCGGTACTTC. This encodes CASSEGRGRYF. The chain has TRBV11-2 and TRBJ2-7; TRBD2 matches at 7 bases. Germline V gives CDR1 SGHAT, CDR2 FQNNGV. The trim removed 5 bases at V and 12 bases at J, leaving 7 bases unmatched. The CDR3 loop spans 11 amino acids.

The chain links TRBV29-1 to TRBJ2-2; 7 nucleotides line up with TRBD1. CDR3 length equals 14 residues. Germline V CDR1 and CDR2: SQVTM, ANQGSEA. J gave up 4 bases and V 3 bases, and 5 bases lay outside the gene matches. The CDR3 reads CSVDSGGSTGELFF. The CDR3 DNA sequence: TGCAGCGTTGATTCAGGGGGTTCCACCGGGGAGCTGTTTTTT.

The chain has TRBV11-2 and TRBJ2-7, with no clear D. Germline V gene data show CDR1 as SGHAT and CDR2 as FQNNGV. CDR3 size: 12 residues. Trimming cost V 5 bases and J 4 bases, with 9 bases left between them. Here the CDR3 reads CASSPGYYEQYV. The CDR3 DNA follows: TGTGCCAGCAGCCCAGGCTATTACGAGCAGTACGTC.

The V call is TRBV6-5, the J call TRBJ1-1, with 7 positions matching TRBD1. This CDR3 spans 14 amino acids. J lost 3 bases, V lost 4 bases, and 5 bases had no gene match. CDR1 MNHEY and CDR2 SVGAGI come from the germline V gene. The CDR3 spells CASSSFRGDTEAFF. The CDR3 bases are TGTGCCAGCAGTTCCTTCAGGGGGGACACTGAAGCTTTCTTT.

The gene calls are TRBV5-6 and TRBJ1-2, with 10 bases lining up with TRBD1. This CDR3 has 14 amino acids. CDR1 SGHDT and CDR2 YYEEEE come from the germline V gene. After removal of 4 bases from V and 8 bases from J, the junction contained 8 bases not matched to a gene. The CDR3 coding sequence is TGTGCCAGCAGCACCAGGACAGGGGGTTGGGGCTACACCTTC. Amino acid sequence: CASSTRTGGWGYTF. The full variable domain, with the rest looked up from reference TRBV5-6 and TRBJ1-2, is DAGVTQSPTHLIKTRGQQVTLRCSPKSGHDTVSWYQQALGQGPQFIFQYYEEEERQRGNFPDRFSGHQFPNYSSELNVNALLLGDSALYLCASSTRTGGWGYTFGSGTRLTVV.

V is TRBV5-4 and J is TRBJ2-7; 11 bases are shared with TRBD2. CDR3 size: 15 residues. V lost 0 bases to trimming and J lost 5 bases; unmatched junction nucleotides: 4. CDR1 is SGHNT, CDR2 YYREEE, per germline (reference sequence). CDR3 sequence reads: CASSLEVAGGDEQYF. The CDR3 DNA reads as TGTGCCAGCAGCTTGGAGGTAGCGGGAGGGGACGAGCAGTACTTC.

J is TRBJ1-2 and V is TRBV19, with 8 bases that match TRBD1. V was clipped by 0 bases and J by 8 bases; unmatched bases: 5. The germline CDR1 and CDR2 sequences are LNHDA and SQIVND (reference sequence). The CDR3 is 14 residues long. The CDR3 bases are TGTGCCAGTAGTATAGAGCAGGGGGCGTACGGCTACACCTTC. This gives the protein CASSIEQGAYGYTF.

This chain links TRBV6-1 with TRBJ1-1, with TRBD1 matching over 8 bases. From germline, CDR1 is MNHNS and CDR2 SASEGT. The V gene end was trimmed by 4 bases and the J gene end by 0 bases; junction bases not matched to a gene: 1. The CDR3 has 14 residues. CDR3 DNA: TGTGCCAGCAGTGGACAGGGGATGAACACTGAAGCTTTCTTT. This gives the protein CASSGQGMNTEAFF.

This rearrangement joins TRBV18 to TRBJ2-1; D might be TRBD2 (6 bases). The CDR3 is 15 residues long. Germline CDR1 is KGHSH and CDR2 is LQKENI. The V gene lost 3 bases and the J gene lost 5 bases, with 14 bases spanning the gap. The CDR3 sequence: CASSPTGVGDNEQFF. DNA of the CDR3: TGTGCCAGCTCACCCACGGGGGTGGGAGACAATGAGCAGTTCTTC.

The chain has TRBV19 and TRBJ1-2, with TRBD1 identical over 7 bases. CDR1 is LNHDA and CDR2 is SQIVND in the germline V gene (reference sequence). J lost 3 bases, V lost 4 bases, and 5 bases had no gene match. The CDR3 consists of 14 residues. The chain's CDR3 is CASSTPGQDYGYTF. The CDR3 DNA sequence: TGTGCCAGTAGTACCCCAGGACAGGACTATGGCTACACCTTC.

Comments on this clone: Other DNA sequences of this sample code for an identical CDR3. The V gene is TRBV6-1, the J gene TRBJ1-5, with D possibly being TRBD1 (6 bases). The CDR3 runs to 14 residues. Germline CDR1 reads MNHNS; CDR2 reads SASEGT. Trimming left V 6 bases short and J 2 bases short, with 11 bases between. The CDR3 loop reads CASSNAGGNQPQHF. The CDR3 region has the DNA TGTGCCAGCAGCAACGCAGGGGGCAATCAGCCCCAGCATTTT.

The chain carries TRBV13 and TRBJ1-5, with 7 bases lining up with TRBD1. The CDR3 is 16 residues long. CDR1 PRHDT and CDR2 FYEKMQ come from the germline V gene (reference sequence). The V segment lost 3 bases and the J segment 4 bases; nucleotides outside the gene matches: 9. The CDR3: CASSLRRQGPNQPQHF. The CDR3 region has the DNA TGTGCCAGCAGCTTGAGGAGACAGGGCCCTAATCAGCCCCAGCATTTT.

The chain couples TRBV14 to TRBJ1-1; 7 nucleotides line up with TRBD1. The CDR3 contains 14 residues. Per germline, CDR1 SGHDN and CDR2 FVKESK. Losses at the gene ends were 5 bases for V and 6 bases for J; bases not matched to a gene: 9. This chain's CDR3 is CASSFSTGDPEAFF. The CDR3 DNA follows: TGTGCCAGCAGCTTCAGCACAGGGGACCCTGAAGCTTTCTTT.

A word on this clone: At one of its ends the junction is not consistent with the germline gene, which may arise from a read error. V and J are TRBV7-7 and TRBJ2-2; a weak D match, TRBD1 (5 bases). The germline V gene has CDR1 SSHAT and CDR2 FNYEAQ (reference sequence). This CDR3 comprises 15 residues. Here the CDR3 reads CASSPGPTNTGELFF. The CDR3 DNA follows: TGTGCTAGCAGTCCAGGGCCGACGAACACCGGGGAGCTGTTTTTT.

The CDR3 DNA reads as TGTGCCAGCAGTTACGGCGGGAGGCTCCTCCAAGAGACCCAGTACTTC. This encodes CASSYGGRLLQETQYF. This rearrangement joins TRBV6-6 to TRBJ2-5; 8 nucleotides line up with TRBD2. Germline CDR1 MNHNY, CDR2 SVGAGI (reference sequence). V gave up 2 bases and J gave up 1 base; unmatched junction bases: 6. The CDR3 consists of 16 residues.

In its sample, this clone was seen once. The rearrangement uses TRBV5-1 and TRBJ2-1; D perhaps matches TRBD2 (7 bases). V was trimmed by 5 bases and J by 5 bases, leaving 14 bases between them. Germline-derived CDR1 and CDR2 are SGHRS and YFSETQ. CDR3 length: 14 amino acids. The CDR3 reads CASRWGGVNNEQFF. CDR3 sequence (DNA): TGCGCCAGCAGATGGGGGGGCGTAAACAATGAGCAGTTCTTC.

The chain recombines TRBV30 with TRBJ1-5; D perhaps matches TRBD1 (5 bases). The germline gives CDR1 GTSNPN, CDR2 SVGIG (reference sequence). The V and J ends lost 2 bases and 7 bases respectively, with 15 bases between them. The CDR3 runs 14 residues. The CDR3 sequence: CAWSPSGGLQPQHF. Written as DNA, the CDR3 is TGTGCCTGGAGTCCCTCCGGGGGTCTCCAGCCCCAGCATTTT.

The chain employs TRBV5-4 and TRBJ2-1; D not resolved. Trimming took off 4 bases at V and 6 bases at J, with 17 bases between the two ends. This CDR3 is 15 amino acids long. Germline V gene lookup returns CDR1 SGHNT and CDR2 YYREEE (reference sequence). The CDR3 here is CASSPNTATANEQFF. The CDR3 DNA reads TGTGCCAGCAGCCCCAACACTGCTACAGCCAATGAGCAGTTCTTC.

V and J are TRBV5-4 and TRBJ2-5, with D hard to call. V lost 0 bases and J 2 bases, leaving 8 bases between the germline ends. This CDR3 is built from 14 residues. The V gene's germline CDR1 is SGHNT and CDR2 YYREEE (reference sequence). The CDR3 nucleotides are TGTGCCAGCAGCTTGGGCCAGACTCAAGAGACCCAGTACTTC. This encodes CASSLGQTQETQYF.

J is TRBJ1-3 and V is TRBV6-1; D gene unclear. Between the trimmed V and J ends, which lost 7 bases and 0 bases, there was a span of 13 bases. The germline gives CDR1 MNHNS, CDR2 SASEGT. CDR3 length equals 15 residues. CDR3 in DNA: TGTGCCAGCATCTCCGAGGTAAACTCTGGAAACACCATATATTTT. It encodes CASISEVNSGNTIYF.

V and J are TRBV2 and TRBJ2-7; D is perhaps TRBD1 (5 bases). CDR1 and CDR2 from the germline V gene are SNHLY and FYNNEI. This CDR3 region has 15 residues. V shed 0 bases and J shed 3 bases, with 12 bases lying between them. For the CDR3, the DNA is TGTGCCAGCAGTGAAGCCACTCAGGGCCTCTACGAGCAGTACTTC. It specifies CASSEATQGLYEQYF.

Here the CDR3 reads CATSRLGQNEQYF. CDR3 DNA sequence: TGTGCCACCAGCAGACTCGGACAGAATGAGCAGTACTTC. V is TRBV15 and J is TRBJ2-7; D is possibly TRBD1 (6 bases). The CDR3 sequence is 13 residues long. Germline CDR1 and CDR2: LNHNV and YYDKDF (reference sequence). The V and J ends lost 2 bases and 7 bases respectively, with 12 bases between them.

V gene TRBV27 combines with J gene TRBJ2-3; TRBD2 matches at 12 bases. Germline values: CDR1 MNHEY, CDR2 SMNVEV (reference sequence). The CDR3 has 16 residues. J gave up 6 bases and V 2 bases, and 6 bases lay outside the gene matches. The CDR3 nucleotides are TGTGCCAGCAGTTTAGGACTAGCGGGGCAAGGGGATACGCAGTATTTT. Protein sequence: CASSLGLAGQGDTQYF.

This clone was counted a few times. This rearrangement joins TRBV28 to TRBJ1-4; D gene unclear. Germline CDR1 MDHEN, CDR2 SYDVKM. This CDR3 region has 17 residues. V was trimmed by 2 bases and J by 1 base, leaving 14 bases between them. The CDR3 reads CASSLNRVGGTNEKLFF. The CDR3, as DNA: TGTGCCAGCAGTTTAAATAGGGTGGGAGGAACTAATGAAAAACTGTTTTTT.

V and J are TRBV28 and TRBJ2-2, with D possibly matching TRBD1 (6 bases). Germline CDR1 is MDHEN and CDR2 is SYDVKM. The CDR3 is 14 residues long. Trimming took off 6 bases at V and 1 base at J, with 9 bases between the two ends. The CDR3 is CASSLTGNTGELFF. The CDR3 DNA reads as TGTGCCAGCAGCCTGACAGGGAACACCGGGGAGCTGTTTTTT. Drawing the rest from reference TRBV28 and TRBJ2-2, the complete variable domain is DVKVTQSSRYLVKRTGEKVFLECVQDMDHENMFWYRQDPGLGLRLIYFSYDVKMKEKGDIPEGYSVSREKKERFSLILESASTNQTSMYLCASSLTGNTGELFFGEGSRLTVL.

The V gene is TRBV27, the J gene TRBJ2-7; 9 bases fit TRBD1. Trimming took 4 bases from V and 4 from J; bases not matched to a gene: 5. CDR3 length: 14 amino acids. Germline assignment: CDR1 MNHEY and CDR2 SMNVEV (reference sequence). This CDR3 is CASSSGQGPYEQYF. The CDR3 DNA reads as TGTGCCAGCAGTTCGGGACAGGGACCATACGAGCAGTACTTC.